One and the same sample provided the 4 T cell receptor beta chains below, sequenced in a study of blood T cells in healthy people across ages. Next came a second PCR, run for roughly 7 to 12 cycles, which used a sample-barcoded 5' primer along with a J-beta primer mix. TCRdb reanalysed the 5' RACE reads using MiXCR and keeps one entry per CDR3 protein. The sample carries about 1.4 million distinct CDR3 sequences, approximately 59% recorded once. Sequenced material: blood. These receptors all stem from a man aged 18 to 29 in good health.

This clonotype was detected only a few times. The rearrangement joins TRBV28 to TRBJ2-7; 9 bases are shared with TRBD1. Germline V gene data show CDR1 as MDHEN and CDR2 as SYDVKM. The V segment lost 6 bases and the J segment 7 bases; nucleotides outside the gene matches: 19. The CDR3 totals 17 residues. The CDR3 DNA sequence: TGTGCCAGCAGCCAATCCCCCGGGACAGGGCCTCATTGGGAGCAGTACTTC. Residues: CASSQSPGTGPHWEQYF.

This clonotype has more than one count but fewer than ten. The chain links TRBV4-1 to TRBJ2-3; D remains ambiguous. The germline V and J ends were trimmed by 4 bases and 2 bases, with 7 bases remaining between them. Per germline, CDR1 MGHRA and CDR2 YSYEKL. The CDR3 is 13 amino acids. CDR3: CASSPRATDTQYF. CDR3 coding DNA: TGCGCCAGCAGCCCCCGAGCCACAGATACGCAGTATTTT.

V and J are TRBV3-1 and TRBJ2-4; 7 nucleotides match TRBD1. This CDR3 has 16 residues. The V gene end was trimmed by 3 bases and the J gene end by 0 bases; junction bases not matched to a gene: 5. Germline V gene lookup returns CDR1 LGHDT and CDR2 YNNKEL (reference sequence). This CDR3 is CASSQGQSLAKNIQYF. CDR3 nucleotide sequence: TGTGCCAGCAGCCAGGGACAGTCGCTAGCCAAAAACATTCAGTACTTC. The whole variable domain, remainder taken from reference TRBV3-1 and TRBJ2-4, is DTAVSQTPKYLVTQMGNDKSIKCEQNLGHDTMYWYKQDSKKFLKIMFSYNNKELIINETVPNRFSPKSPDKAHLNLHINSLELGDSAVYFCASSQGQSLAKNIQYFGAGTRLSVL.

The rearrangement joins TRBV29-1 to TRBJ2-1; TRBD2 aligns across 7 bases. The germline V gene has CDR1 SQVTM and CDR2 ANQGSEA. The CDR3 extends over 12 amino acids. V gave up 2 bases and J gave up 10 bases; unmatched junction bases: 5. This CDR3 reads CSVELAVNEQFF. The CDR3 nucleotides read TGCAGCGTTGAACTAGCGGTTAACGAGCAGTTCTTC.